The 3 T cell receptor beta chains in this list originate from one sample, sequenced in a study of spatial heterogeneity in lung cancer. Study-level findings and limits: Within tumors, counts of expanded alpha and beta TCRs tracked tumor mutation counts.

These receptors have no identified antigens. Indicated time point: sample taken at primary tumor resection. TCRdb reprocessed the 5' RACE reads with MiXCR, giving one entry per CDR3 protein. The table includes about 5,100 distinct CDR3 sequences, approximately 6.1% detected once. The input for sequencing was lung tumor tissue, taken at surgery. The receptors derive from a female donor with early-stage non-small cell lung cancer.

This clonotype was recorded many times. The library was prepared for alpha chains; this beta chain is a stray read, so its frequency means little. The chain recombines TRBV12-3 or TRBV12-4 with TRBJ1-5; 7 bases align to TRBD1. Germline trimming cut 0 bases from V and 2 bases from J; bases unmatched to any gene: 4. The CDR3 has 16 residues. The CDR3 DNA reads as TGTGCCAGCAGTTTAGCAGGGGGCGATGGCAATCAGCCCCAGCATTTT. Translating gives CASSLAGGDGNQPQHF.

About this clonotype itself: Being off target in a library aimed at alpha chains, this beta chain has a size of little meaning. The gene calls are TRBV19 and TRBJ1-5; TRBD1 might be the D (5 bases). From germline, CDR1 is LNHDA and CDR2 SQIVND (reference sequence). Deletions cut 3 bases from V and 2 bases from J, with 14 bases between. CDR3 length: 16 residues. In nucleotides, the CDR3 is TGTGCCAGTAGTATTAGGGACGGGATGCGCAATCAGCCCCAGCATTTT. Its translation: CASSIRDGMRNQPQHF.

This clonotype showed up many times. This beta chain lies outside the target of a library built for alpha chains; its clone size means little. The chain employs TRBV12-3 or TRBV12-4 and TRBJ2-4, with D maybe TRBD1 (5 bases). The CDR3 is made up of 14 amino acids. Trimming pared 2 bases from V and 3 bases from J, leaving 8 bases between. The CDR3 bases are TGTGCCAGCAGTTTACAGGGCGGCAAAAACATTCAGTACTTC. The encoded protein is CASSLQGGKNIQYF.